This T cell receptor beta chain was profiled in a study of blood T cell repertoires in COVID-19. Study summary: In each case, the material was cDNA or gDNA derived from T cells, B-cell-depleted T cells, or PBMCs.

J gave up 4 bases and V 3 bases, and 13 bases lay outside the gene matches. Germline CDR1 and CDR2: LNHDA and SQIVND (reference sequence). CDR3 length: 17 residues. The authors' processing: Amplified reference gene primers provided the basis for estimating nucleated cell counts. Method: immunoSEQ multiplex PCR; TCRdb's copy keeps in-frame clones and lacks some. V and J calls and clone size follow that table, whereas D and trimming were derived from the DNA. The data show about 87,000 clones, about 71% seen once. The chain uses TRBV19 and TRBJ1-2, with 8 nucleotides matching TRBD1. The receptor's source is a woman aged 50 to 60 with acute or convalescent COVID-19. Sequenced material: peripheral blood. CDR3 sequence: CASSIDPLAGGGYGYTF. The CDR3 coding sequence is TGTGCCAGTAGTATCGACCCTCTAGCAGGGGGCGGCTATGGCTACACCTTC.